One sample yielded the 26 T cell receptor beta chains listed below, sequenced in a study of memory CD4+ T cells and cytomegalovirus serostatus. The sort gate was single viable CD3+CD4+CD8-CD45RO+ cells for memory CD4+ T cells. Assay used: immunoSEQ multiplex PCR; TCRdb lists only in-frame clones, some missing. The sample lists about 50,000 clones; about 79% were seen once. Sequencing was carried out using memory CD4+ T cells from blood. All receptors derive from an adult in good health and CMV-seronegative.

CDR3 sequence reads: CASREPTRGANEKLFF. CDR3 sequence (DNA): TGTGCCAGCAGGGAGCCAACACGAGGGGCTAATGAAAAACTGTTTTTT. The gene calls are TRBV7-9 and TRBJ1-4, with a tentative D call TRBD1 (5 bases). The V end lost 6 bases, the J end lost 3 bases, and 17 bases lay between the germline ends. The length of the CDR3 is 16 residues. In germline, CDR1 is SEHNR, CDR2 FQNEAQ (reference sequence).

This clone appeared once. The chain recombines TRBV6-5 with TRBJ2-7; TRBD2 might be the D (5 bases). The CDR3 has 14 amino acids. V lost 2 bases and J lost 3, with 11 bases in between. Germline V CDR1 and CDR2: MNHEY, SVGAGI. As DNA, the CDR3 is TGTGCCAGCAGTTACCGAGGTCGGGACTACGAGCAGTACTTC. This sequence encodes CASSYRGRDYEQYF.

The chain recombines TRBV28 with TRBJ2-3; 7 bases match TRBD2. The CDR3 consists of 15 residues. V was clipped by 6 bases and J by 6 bases; unmatched bases: 12. Germline V CDR1 and CDR2: MDHEN, SYDVKM. In nucleotides, the CDR3 is TGTGCCAGCAGCAAACCCGGGACTATTCTGGATACGCAGTATTTT. Translated, it gives CASSKPGTILDTQYF.

This chain connects TRBV27 to TRBJ2-6, with 8 bases fitting TRBD2. CDR1 MNHEY and CDR2 SMNVEV come from the germline V gene (reference sequence). The trim removed 6 bases at V and 4 bases at J, leaving 5 bases unmatched. This CDR3 is built from 15 residues. The CDR3 reads CASRPGGSGANVLTF. The CDR3, as DNA: TGTGCCAGCAGGCCGGGAGGGTCCGGGGCCAACGTCCTGACTTTC.

This clone was detected once. The chain is built from TRBV4-3 and TRBJ2-3; D unresolved. V shed 0 bases and J shed 5 bases, with 6 bases lying between them. Germline V gives CDR1 LGHNA, CDR2 YSLEER. This CDR3 has 13 amino acids. CDR3 sequence reads: CASSQDYRDTQYF. CDR3 DNA sequence: TGCGCCAGCAGCCAAGATTATAGAGATACGCAGTATTTT.

This clone was detected a few times. This sequence joins TRBV28 and TRBJ2-1; 7 bases match TRBD1. CDR1 and CDR2 (germline): MDHEN, SYDVKM. The CDR3 is 14 amino acids. J gave up 5 bases and V 8 bases, and 9 bases lay outside the gene matches. This CDR3 reads CASVPGQRDNEQFF. The DNA for the CDR3 is TGTGCCAGCGTCCCGGGACAGAGAGACAATGAGCAGTTCTTC.

The CDR3 DNA follows: TGTGCCAGCAGTCCCGGAGTGGGGGGGATTGGTGAGCAGTTCTTC. It yields the protein CASSPGVGGIGEQFF. This chain uses TRBV6-6 with TRBJ2-1, with 7 bases matching TRBD2. The CDR3 totals 15 residues. With 5 bases clipped from V and 9 bases from J, the junction kept 13 bases outside the gene matches. Germline V gene lookup returns CDR1 MNHNY and CDR2 SVGAGI (reference sequence).

The rearrangement links TRBV11-2 to TRBJ1-5; D is ambiguous. The germline V gene has CDR1 SGHAT and CDR2 FQNNGV. Between the trimmed V and J ends, which lost 5 bases and 3 bases, there was a span of 8 bases. The CDR3 loop spans 13 amino acids. The CDR3 DNA reads as TGTGCCAGCAGCACCAATTACAATCAGCCCCAGCATTTT. Its translation: CASSTNYNQPQHF.

This chain uses TRBV9 with TRBJ2-5; 8 nucleotides agree with TRBD2. This CDR3 spans 14 amino acids. J lost 5 bases, V lost 4 bases, and 7 bases had no gene match. Per germline, CDR1 SGDLS and CDR2 YYNGEE. The CDR3 sequence is CASSKSGGRETQYF. In DNA, the CDR3 is TGTGCCAGCAGCAAAAGCGGGGGCCGGGAGACCCAGTACTTC.

The chain links TRBV5-1 to TRBJ2-5; the D is unclear. Germline assignment: CDR1 SGHRS and CDR2 YFSETQ. V lost 4 bases and J 5 bases, leaving 15 bases between the germline ends. The CDR3 extends over 14 amino acids. For the CDR3, the DNA is TGCGCCAGCAGCCGTCGGGCCGCACAGGAGACCCAGTACTTC. Its protein product is CASSRRAAQETQYF.

This clone was picked up a small number of times. V and J are TRBV7-2 and TRBJ1-1; D not resolved. The V gene's germline CDR1 is SGHTA and CDR2 FQGNSA. The CDR3 is 13 amino acids. The V and J ends lost 0 bases and 1 base respectively, with 3 bases between them. CDR3 sequence (DNA): TGTGCCAGCAGCTTAGCGCCGAACACTGAAGCTTTCTTT. It yields the protein CASSLAPNTEAFF.

The rearrangement joins TRBV6-6 to TRBJ1-3; unclear D gene. Germline-derived CDR1 and CDR2 are MNHNY and SVGAGI (reference sequence). V lost 0 bases to trimming and J lost 0 bases, with 6 bases between them. The CDR3 extends over 15 amino acids. CDR3 nucleotides: TGTGCCAGCAGTTACTCGCAACTCTCTGGAAACACCATATATTTT. This codes for CASSYSQLSGNTIYF.

The chain employs TRBV7-9 and TRBJ1-1; D is ambiguous. Trimming took 3 bases from V and 1 from J, leaving 6 bases between them. The CDR3 has 13 residues. Germline V gene lookup returns CDR1 SEHNR and CDR2 FQNEAQ (reference sequence). The CDR3 reads CASSFSGNTEAFF. The DNA of the CDR3 is TGTGCCAGCAGCTTTTCGGGGAACACTGAAGCTTTCTTT.

The chain has TRBV7-8 and TRBJ2-4, with D uncertain. V dropped 3 bases and J dropped 8 bases, with 23 bases sitting between them. Germline CDR1 is SGHVS and CDR2 is FQNEAQ. The CDR3 length is 17 residues. CDR3 DNA sequence: TGTGCCAGCAGCTTTAAACGAACCCGGGCTGTATTCCACATTCAGTACTTC. The encoded protein is CASSFKRTRAVFHIQYF.

The rearrangement links TRBV5-1 to TRBJ1-1; no clear D gene. Germline loops: CDR1 SGHRS, CDR2 YFSETQ. The CDR3 is 14 amino acids. Trimming pared 2 bases from V and 2 bases from J, leaving 10 bases between. CDR3 in amino acids: CASSFHGENTEAFF. CDR3 nucleotides: TGCGCCAGCAGCTTCCACGGCGAAAACACTGAAGCTTTCTTT.

This chain uses TRBV7-2 with TRBJ1-6; no definite D call. CDR1 is SGHTA and CDR2 is FQGNSA in the germline V gene. The CDR3 covers 12 residues. Trimming shortened V by 2 bases and J by 7 bases, and 3 bases separated the two germline ends. The CDR3 DNA reads as TGTGCCAGCAGCTTATGGAATTCACCCCTCCACTTT. Amino acid sequence: CASSLWNSPLHF.

The count of this clone is one. The CDR3 region is CASSGTGGYETQYF. The CDR3 DNA is TGTGCCAGCAGTGGGACAGGAGGCTATGAAACCCAGTACTTC. This sequence joins TRBV2 and TRBJ2-5; 7 bases line up with TRBD1. This CDR3 region has 14 residues. Looked up from germline, CDR1 is SNHLY and CDR2 is FYNNEI. Germline trimming cut 4 bases from V and 8 bases from J; bases unmatched to any gene: 10. The full variable domain, with the rest looked up from reference TRBV2 and TRBJ2-5, is EPEVTQTPSHQVTQMGQEVILRCVPISNHLYFYWYRQILGQKVEFLVSFYNNEISEKSEIFDDQFSVERPDGSNFTLKIRSTKLEDSAMYFCASSGTGGYETQYFGPGTRLLVL.

CDR3: CASSPLSAGELFF. The CDR3 DNA sequence: TGCGCCAGCAGCCCGCTCTCCGCCGGGGAGCTGTTTTTT. The chain employs TRBV5-1 and TRBJ2-2; D remains unclear. CDR1 and CDR2 from the germline V gene are SGHRS and YFSETQ. This CDR3 region has 13 residues. Trimming shortened V by 4 bases and J by 6 bases, and 10 bases separated the two germline ends.

The V call is TRBV7-6, the J call TRBJ2-1, with TRBD2 matching over 12 bases. V gave up 2 bases and J gave up 4 bases; unmatched junction bases: 6. The CDR3 totals 17 residues. CDR1 and CDR2 from the germline V gene are SGHVS and FNYEAQ. The CDR3 coding sequence is TGTGCCAGCAGCTTAAGACTAGCGGGGGACTCATACAATGAGCAGTTCTTC. Translating gives CASSLRLAGDSYNEQFF.

This CDR3 is CASSEASTGWVYEQYF. In DNA, the CDR3 is TGCGCCAGCAGTGAGGCCTCGACAGGGTGGGTCTACGAGCAGTACTTC. The genes are TRBV10-1 and TRBJ2-7; 7 positions match TRBD1. CDR1 WNHNN and CDR2 SYGVQD come from the germline V gene (reference sequence). J lost 3 bases, V lost 2 bases, and 10 bases had no gene match. The CDR3 extends over 16 amino acids.

V gene TRBV5-6 combines with J gene TRBJ1-2; the match to TRBD1 covers 7 bases. V trimming: 0 bases; J trimming: 5 bases; junction bases outside the gene matches: 7. Germline CDR1 reads SGHDT; CDR2 reads YYEEEE. The CDR3 loop spans 15 amino acids. CDR3 bases: TGTGCCAGCAGCTTGGGGGTCGTACAGGGGTATGGCTACACCTTC. The encoded protein is CASSLGVVQGYGYTF.

CDR3 region: CASSLASRTDFEAFF. Here the CDR3 DNA reads TGTGCCAGCAGCTTAGCAAGTAGGACAGATTTTGAAGCTTTCTTT. V is TRBV7-7 and J is TRBJ1-1; TRBD1 is a possible D gene (6 bases). This CDR3 is built from 15 residues. In germline, CDR1 is SSHAT, CDR2 FNYEAQ (reference sequence). The V and J ends lost 0 bases and 7 bases respectively, with 15 bases between them.

This clone was detected once. V and J are TRBV19 and TRBJ2-3; D is unresolved. The V gene's germline CDR1 is LNHDA and CDR2 SQIVND (reference sequence). CDR3 length: 16 amino acids. V lost 6 bases to trimming and J lost 2 bases, with 18 bases between them. CDR3 nucleotide sequence: TGTGCCAGTAGGGAACTGGACGGCAGACTCACAGATACGCAGTATTTT. It codes for CASRELDGRLTDTQYF.

The V and J genes are TRBV4-2 and TRBJ1-6, with D possibly TRBD1 on 6 matching bases. V shed 0 bases and J shed 6 bases, with 15 bases lying between them. CDR1 and CDR2 from the germline V gene are LGHNA and YNFKEQ. The CDR3 has 17 amino acids. CDR3 nucleotides: TGTGCCAGCAGCCAAGAGGTCGCGGGGGCAGGTAATTCACCCCTCCACTTT. It is translated as CASSQEVAGAGNSPLHF.

In its sample, this clone was seen once. This CDR3 reads CASRTDRDIGELFF. In DNA, the CDR3 is TGTGCCAGCAGAACGGACAGGGATATTGGGGAGCTGTTTTTT. The chain couples TRBV2 to TRBJ2-2, with 8 positions matching TRBD1. The V gene end was trimmed by 6 bases and the J gene end by 8 bases; junction bases not matched to a gene: 8. The germline gives CDR1 SNHLY, CDR2 FYNNEI. The CDR3 extends over 14 amino acids. Drawing the rest from reference TRBV2 and TRBJ2-2, the complete variable domain is EPEVTQTPSHQVTQMGQEVILRCVPISNHLYFYWYRQILGQKVEFLVSFYNNEISEKSEIFDDQFSVERPDGSNFTLKIRSTKLEDSAMYFCASRTDRDIGELFFGEGSRLTVL.

V gene TRBV6-6 combines with J gene TRBJ1-1; 9 positions match TRBD1. V was clipped by 2 bases and J by 1 base; unmatched bases: 5. CDR1 is MNHNY, CDR2 SVGAGI, per germline (reference sequence). There are 16 residues in the CDR3. The CDR3 DNA reads as TGTGCCAGCAGTTACCTTCCGGGACAGGGGAACACTGAAGCTTTCTTT. Protein product: CASSYLPGQGNTEAFF.